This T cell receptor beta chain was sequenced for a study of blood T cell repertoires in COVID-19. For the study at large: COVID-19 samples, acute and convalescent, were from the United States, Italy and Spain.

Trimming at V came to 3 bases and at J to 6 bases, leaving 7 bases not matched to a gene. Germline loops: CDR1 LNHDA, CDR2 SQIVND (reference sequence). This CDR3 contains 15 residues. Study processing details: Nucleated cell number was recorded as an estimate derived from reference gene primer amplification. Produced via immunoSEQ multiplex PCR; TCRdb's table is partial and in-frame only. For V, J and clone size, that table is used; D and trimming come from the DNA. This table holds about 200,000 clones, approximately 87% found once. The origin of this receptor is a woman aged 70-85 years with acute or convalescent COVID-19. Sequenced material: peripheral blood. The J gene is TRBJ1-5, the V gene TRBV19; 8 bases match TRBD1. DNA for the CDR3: TGTGCCAGTAGTATCTCCAGGGGGCAGGGTCAGCCCCAGCATTTT. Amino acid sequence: CASSISRGQGQPQHF.